The 20 T cell receptor beta chains listed next were all sequenced from one sample in a study of blood T cell repertoires in COVID-19. Clones were sequenced by immunoSEQ multiplex PCR, and TCRdb holds only the in-frame ones, with some missing. This sample has about 190,000 clones; about nine tenths occur once, and the top ten carry about 1.1%. Sequencing was done on a sample of peripheral blood. The source of these receptors is a man in his thirties or forties with acute or convalescent COVID-19.

This clone was observed once. The J gene is TRBJ1-2, the V gene TRBV4-2; possible D gene TRBD1, 5 bases. With 0 bases removed from V and 8 bases from J, the gap between germline ends came to 19 bases. This CDR3 has 16 amino acids. Germline CDR1 LGHNA, CDR2 YNFKEQ. The CDR3 protein is CASSQEGEGSRGGYTF. Here the CDR3 DNA reads TGTGCCAGCAGCCAAGAGGGGGAGGGATCTCGGGGAGGCTACACCTTC.

The V gene is TRBV15, the J gene TRBJ2-7; 11 bases align to TRBD1. The CDR3 consists of 19 residues. V was clipped by 0 bases and J by 0 bases; unmatched bases: 10. Germline V lookup: CDR1 LNHNV, CDR2 YYDKDF (reference sequence). The CDR3 loop reads CATSRDHFGTGGDSYEQYF. The CDR3 nucleotides are TGTGCCACCAGCAGAGATCATTTTGGGACAGGGGGGGACTCCTACGAGCAGTACTTC.

J is TRBJ1-6 and V is TRBV9; D call uncertain. V lost 2 bases, J lost 7 bases, and 10 bases lay in between. The V gene's germline CDR1 is SGDLS and CDR2 YYNGEE. The CDR3 is 14 amino acids. CDR3 in DNA: TGTGCCAGCAGCGTCGGAGGCCCCAATTCACCCCTCCACTTT. Protein: CASSVGGPNSPLHF.

In regard to this clone: In the same sample, other DNA sequences code for this CDR3. J is TRBJ1-2 and V is TRBV7-9; TRBD1 matches at 8 bases. Germline V gene data show CDR1 as SEHNR and CDR2 as FQNEAQ (reference sequence). This CDR3 has 14 amino acids. J gave up 2 bases and V 3 bases, and 2 bases lay outside the gene matches. The DNA of the CDR3 is TGTGCCAGCAGCTTTGGACAGGGCAACTATGGCTACACCTTC. It specifies CASSFGQGNYGYTF.

This chain connects TRBV3-1 (or the pseudogene TRBV3-2) to TRBJ1-2; D unclear. Trimming stripped 0 bases from V and 0 bases from J, with 14 bases between. Per the germline V gene, CDR1 is LGHDT and CDR2 is YNNKEL (reference sequence). This CDR3 spans 17 amino acids. The CDR3 reads CASSQEGWAGANYGYTF. DNA of the CDR3: TGTGCCAGCAGCCAAGAAGGATGGGCGGGAGCTAACTATGGCTACACCTTC.

This rearrangement joins TRBV28 to TRBJ1-4, with a weak D call TRBD1 (5 bases). The CDR3 has 12 residues. Germline V CDR1 and CDR2: MDHEN, SYDVKM. The ends were cut back, 2 bases at V and 15 bases at J, with 13 bases in the middle. CDR3 sequence reads: CASSLVGPGVFF. The CDR3 region has the DNA TGTGCCAGCAGTTTAGTGGGACCGGGGGTGTTTTTT.

This sequence joins TRBV3-1 (or the pseudogene TRBV3-2) and TRBJ2-2, with D unclear. This CDR3 contains 14 residues. Trimming removed 7 bases from V and 4 bases from J, with 13 bases in between. Looked up from germline, CDR1 is LGHDT and CDR2 is YNNKEL (reference sequence). The CDR3 DNA reads as TGTGCCAGCAACCCTGGTAGTGGCACCGGGGAGCTGTTTTTT. Amino acid sequence: CASNPGSGTGELFF.

This clone appeared once. The V and J genes are TRBV27 and TRBJ1-6; a possible D gene is TRBD1 (5 bases). Germline V CDR1 and CDR2: MNHEY, SMNVEV (reference sequence). This CDR3 has 15 residues. Trimming shortened V by 3 bases and J by 7 bases, and 13 bases separated the two germline ends. CDR3: CASSLIRSGNSPLHF. DNA for the CDR3: TGTGCCAGCAGTTTGATCCGATCAGGGAATTCACCCCTCCACTTT.

The V call is TRBV19, the J call TRBJ2-3, with TRBD1 as a possible D gene (6 bases). The CDR3 has 15 residues. Deletions cut 5 bases from V and 0 bases from J, with 12 bases between. The germline gives CDR1 LNHDA, CDR2 SQIVND (reference sequence). The CDR3 loop reads CASSARTASTDTQYF. The CDR3 DNA reads as TGTGCCAGTAGTGCGAGGACAGCTAGCACAGATACGCAGTATTTT.

CDR3 bases: TGCGCCAGCAGCTTGTTAACAGCCCAAGAGACCCAGTACTTC. Translated: CASSLLTAQETQYF. This chain uses TRBV5-1 with TRBJ2-5; D remains ambiguous. This CDR3 is built from 14 residues. V shed 1 base and J shed 1 base, with 8 bases lying between them. Germline CDR1 and CDR2: SGHRS and YFSETQ.

This chain uses TRBV9 with TRBJ2-2; TRBD2 aligns across 8 bases. This CDR3 is built from 18 residues. The germline V gene encodes CDR1 SGDLS and CDR2 YYNGEE. Trimming at V came to 0 bases and at J to 4 bases, leaving 11 bases not matched to a gene. The CDR3 DNA sequence: TGTGCCAGCAGCGTAGCGGCGGGACTAGAGCTGGGCACCGGGGAGCTGTTTTTT. It specifies CASSVAAGLELGTGELFF.

This chain uses TRBV2 with TRBJ2-7, with 12 bases matching TRBD1. CDR1 is SNHLY, CDR2 FYNNEI, per germline. The CDR3 has 15 amino acids. V gave up 2 bases and J gave up 9 bases; unmatched junction bases: 8. CDR3 DNA sequence: TGTGCCAGCAGTGAATGGGGGACAGGGGGCAATAGGCAGTACTTC. It translates to CASSEWGTGGNRQYF.

The chain recombines TRBV24-1 with TRBJ2-1; D possibly corresponds to TRBD1 (5 bases). V was clipped by 6 bases and J by 7 bases, with 15 bases between them. The CDR3 has 14 amino acids. CDR1 is KGHDR and CDR2 is SFDVKD in the germline V gene. The CDR3 bases are TGTGCCACCAGTCGGGTCGGACACTCAAATGAGCAGTTCTTC. Translated: CATSRVGHSNEQFF.

J is TRBJ2-7 and V is TRBV4-1, with 10 bases lining up with TRBD2. Germline V gives CDR1 MGHRA, CDR2 YSYEKL. This CDR3 is 14 amino acids long. V was pared by 4 bases and J by 2 bases, with 2 bases of the junction left unmatched. Here the CDR3 DNA reads TGCGCCAGCAGCCTCGGGACTAGCGCCTACGAGCAGTACTTC. Its protein is CASSLGTSAYEQYF.

The rearrangement joins TRBV11-3 to TRBJ2-5, with TRBD2 matching over 11 bases. This CDR3 region has 17 residues. Germline V gives CDR1 SGHNT, CDR2 YENEEA. V was clipped by 1 base and J by 4 bases; unmatched bases: 8. The CDR3 bases are TGTGCCAGCAGCTTAGGGCTAGCGGGAGGTGTGGGAGAGACCCAGTACTTC. It specifies CASSLGLAGGVGETQYF.

This CDR3 is CASSDPSGITYNEQFF. CDR3 nucleotides: TGTGCCAGCAGTGACCCCAGCGGGATAACCTACAATGAGCAGTTCTTC. The chain links TRBV2 to TRBJ2-1, with 7 bases that match TRBD2. Germline V lookup: CDR1 SNHLY, CDR2 FYNNEI. The ends lost 3 bases at V and 2 bases at J; junction bases unmatched: 7. The CDR3 runs 16 residues.

The V call is TRBV25-1, the J call TRBJ2-3; no clear D gene. V lost 5 bases and J lost 8, with 11 bases in between. Germline V gives CDR1 MGHDK, CDR2 SYGVNS. CDR3 length: 12 residues. CDR3 residues: CASSKPGGTQYF. The CDR3 DNA is TGTGCCAGCAGTAAACCCGGTGGTACGCAGTATTTT.

The chain employs TRBV5-1 and TRBJ1-4; a possible D gene is TRBD1 (6 bases). The CDR3 is made up of 16 amino acids. Deletions cut 4 bases from V and 5 bases from J, with 18 bases between. The germline gives CDR1 SGHRS, CDR2 YFSETQ. The CDR3 nucleotides are TGCGCCAGCAGCCAACGACTGGACAGCCGAAATGAAAAACTGTTTTTT. It specifies CASSQRLDSRNEKLFF. Looking up the rest from reference TRBV5-1 and TRBJ1-4 gives the full variable domain: KAGVTQTPRYLIKTRGQQVTLSCSPISGHRSVSWYQQTPGQGLQFLFEYFSETQRNKGNFPGRFSGRQFSNSRSEMNVSTLELGDSALYLCASSQRLDSRNEKLFFGSGTQLSVL.

This clone occurred once. The V call is TRBV6-5, the J call TRBJ2-3; 8 bases agree with TRBD2. With 2 bases clipped from V and 5 bases from J, the junction kept 3 bases outside the gene matches. CDR1 is MNHEY and CDR2 is SVGAGI in the germline V gene. The CDR3 spans 14 residues. The CDR3 DNA sequence: TGTGCCAGCAGTTACCAGCGGGGGCAAGATACGCAGTATTTT. This codes for CASSYQRGQDTQYF.

Worth noting for this clone: The sample holds other DNA sequences that translate to the same CDR3. This chain connects TRBV19 to TRBJ2-2; perhaps TRBD2 as D (5 bases). This CDR3 has 15 residues. Trimming removed 3 bases from V and 2 bases from J, with 10 bases in between. CDR1 and CDR2 (germline): LNHDA, SQIVND (reference sequence). CDR3 sequence: CASSILAANTGELFF. The CDR3 DNA is TGTGCCAGTAGTATCCTAGCAGCAAACACCGGGGAGCTGTTTTTT.